This entry concerns a single T cell receptor beta chain. The J segment lost 0 bases and the V segment lost 1 base, leaving 11 bases of the junction unmatched. Germline CDR1 is MGHRA and CDR2 is YSYEKL. The CDR3 extends over 19 amino acids. This table comes from immunoSEQ multiplex PCR, and its TCRdb copy is limited to in-frame clones, with some not included. The sample holds just over 55,000 clones, around 95% seen once. This sample is part of a study of technical replicates of blood from several donors. The chain joins TRBV4-1 to TRBJ2-1, with 8 bases lining up with TRBD2. The sequenced material came from PBMCs. This clonotype originated in a human donor in good health. Some clones in this sample may be carry-over from other donors' samples. The CDR3 here is CASSQGGLRGGSSYNEQFF. CDR3 nucleotide sequence: TGCGCCAGCAGCCAAGGGGGCCTCCGCGGGGGGAGCTCCTACAATGAGCAGTTCTTC.